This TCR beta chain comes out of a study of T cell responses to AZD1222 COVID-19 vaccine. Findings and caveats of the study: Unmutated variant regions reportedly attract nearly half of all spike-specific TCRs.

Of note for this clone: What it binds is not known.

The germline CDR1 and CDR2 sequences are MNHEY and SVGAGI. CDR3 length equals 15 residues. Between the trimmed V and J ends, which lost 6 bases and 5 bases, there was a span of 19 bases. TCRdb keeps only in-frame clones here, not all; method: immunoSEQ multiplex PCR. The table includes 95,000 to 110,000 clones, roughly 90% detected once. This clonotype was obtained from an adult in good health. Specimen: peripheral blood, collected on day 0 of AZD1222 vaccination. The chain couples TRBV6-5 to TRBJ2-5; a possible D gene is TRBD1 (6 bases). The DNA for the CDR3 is TGTGCCAGCAGACGAACAGGGACCCTCCAGGAGACCCAGTACTTC. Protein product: CASRRTGTLQETQYF.